This record covers a single TCR beta chain. This clonotype was observed many times. Its binding antigen is unknown. Base qualities are not provided; no much larger clone lies one nucleotide away. Library preparation employed RT-PCR. Sequencing instrument: Illumina HiSeq 2500. TCRdb passed the public sequencing reads through fastp at Q25 and MiXCR, retaining productive beta sequences. CDR3 protein duplicates are merged, each entry listing the most common genes and DNA. Across this sample there are 450,000 to 600,000 distinct CDR3 sequences, with less than 10% seen only once. The ten largest clonotypes hold under 15% of the sample. The sample belongs to a study of response to subunit inactivated influenza vaccine (dated by TCRdb to the late 2010s). Regarding the study in general: The study used deep quantitative T cell receptor repertoire profiling to track responses to a trivalent subunit inactivated influenza vaccine. Overall study outcomes, separate from this receptor: According to the authors, only a limited number of new T cells may be recruited by each seasonal influenza vaccination.

Sequenced material: PBMCs from blood, taken roughly 24 months after vaccination. The clonotype was recovered from a man between 50 and 69 years old who received an inactivated influenza vaccine. Donor details come from another sample of the same person, matched by shared clones.

CDR3 reads: CASRPRLAANEQFF. The DNA is TGTGCCAGCAGACCTAGACTAGCTGCGAATGAGCAGTTCTTC. The chain joins TRBV28 to TRBJ2-1, with TRBD2 matching 7 junction bases. After removal of 6 bases from V and 7 bases from J, the junction retains 9 bases not matched to a gene. The CDR1 and CDR2 encoded by the germline V gene are MDHEN and SYDVKM. The CDR3 runs 14 amino acids, cysteine and phenylalanine included. The retained sequence is limited to the CDR3, 42 bases, with the frame set at the first base.